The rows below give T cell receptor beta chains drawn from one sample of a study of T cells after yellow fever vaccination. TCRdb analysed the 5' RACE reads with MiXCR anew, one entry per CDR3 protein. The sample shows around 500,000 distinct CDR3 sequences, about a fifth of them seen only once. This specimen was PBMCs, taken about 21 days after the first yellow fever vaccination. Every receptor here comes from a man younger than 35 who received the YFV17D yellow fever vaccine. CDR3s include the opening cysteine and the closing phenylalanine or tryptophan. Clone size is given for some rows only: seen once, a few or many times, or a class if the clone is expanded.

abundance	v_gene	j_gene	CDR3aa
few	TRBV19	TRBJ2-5	CASSPGTLGGFPETQYF
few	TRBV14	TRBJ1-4	CASSQEQGANEKLFF
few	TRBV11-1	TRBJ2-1	CASSWEGQGALLLYNEQFF
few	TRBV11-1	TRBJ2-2	CASSTSLAGGGNTGELFF
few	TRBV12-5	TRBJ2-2	CASGFLAGKNTGELFF
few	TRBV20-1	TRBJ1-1	CSARALLTGASEAFF
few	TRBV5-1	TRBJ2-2	CASRIRPLNTGELFF
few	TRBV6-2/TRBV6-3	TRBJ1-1	CASSQNFDRNGGAFF
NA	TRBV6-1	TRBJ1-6	CASMVSVGANSPHHF
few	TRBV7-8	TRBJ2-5	CASSSRQGQTQYF
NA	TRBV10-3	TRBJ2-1	CAIGEPGPQVF
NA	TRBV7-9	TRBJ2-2	CASSSSKTSGEVGELFF
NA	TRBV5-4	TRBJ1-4	CASSANRGRNEKLFF
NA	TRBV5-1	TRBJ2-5	CASSLVRGAQETQYF
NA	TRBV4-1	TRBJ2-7	CASSQEFRTYEQYF
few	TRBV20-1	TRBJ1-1	CSDGNTEAFF
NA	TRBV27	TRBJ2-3	CASSHRTGGVGDTQYF
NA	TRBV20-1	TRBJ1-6	CSARDVVSGNSPLHF
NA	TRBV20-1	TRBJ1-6	CSASPQGASWNSPLHF
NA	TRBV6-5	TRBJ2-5	CASSSYGKRGPPQYF